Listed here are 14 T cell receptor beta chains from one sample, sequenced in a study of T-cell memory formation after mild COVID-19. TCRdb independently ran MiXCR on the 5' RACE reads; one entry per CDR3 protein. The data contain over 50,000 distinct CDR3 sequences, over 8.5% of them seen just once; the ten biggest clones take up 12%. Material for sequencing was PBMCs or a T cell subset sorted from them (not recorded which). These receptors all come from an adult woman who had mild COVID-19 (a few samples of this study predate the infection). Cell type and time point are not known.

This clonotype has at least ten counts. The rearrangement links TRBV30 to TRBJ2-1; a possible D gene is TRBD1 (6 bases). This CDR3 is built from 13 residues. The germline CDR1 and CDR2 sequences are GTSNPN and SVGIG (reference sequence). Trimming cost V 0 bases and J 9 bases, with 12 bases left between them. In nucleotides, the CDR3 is TGTGCCTGGAGTGTAGAATTGGGGGCTGAGCAGTTCTTC. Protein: CAWSVELGAEQFF.

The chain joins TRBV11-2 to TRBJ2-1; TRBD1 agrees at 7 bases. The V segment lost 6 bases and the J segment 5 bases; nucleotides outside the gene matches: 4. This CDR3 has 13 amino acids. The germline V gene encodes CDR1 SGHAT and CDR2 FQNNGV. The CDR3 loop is CASRRTGDNEQFF. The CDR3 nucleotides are TGTGCCAGCAGACGGACAGGAGACAATGAGCAGTTCTTC.

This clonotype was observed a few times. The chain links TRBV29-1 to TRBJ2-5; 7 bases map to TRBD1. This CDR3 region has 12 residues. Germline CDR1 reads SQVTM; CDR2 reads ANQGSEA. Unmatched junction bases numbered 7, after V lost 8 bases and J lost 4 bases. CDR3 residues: CSSKGQLETQYF. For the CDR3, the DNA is TGCAGCTCTAAGGGACAGTTAGAGACCCAGTACTTC. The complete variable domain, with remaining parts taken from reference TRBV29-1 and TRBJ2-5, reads SAVISQKPSRDICQRGTSLTIQCQVDSQVTMMFWYRQQPGQSLTLIATANQGSEATYESGFVIDKFPISRPNLTFSTLTVSNMSPEDSSIYLCSSKGQLETQYFGPGTRLLVL.

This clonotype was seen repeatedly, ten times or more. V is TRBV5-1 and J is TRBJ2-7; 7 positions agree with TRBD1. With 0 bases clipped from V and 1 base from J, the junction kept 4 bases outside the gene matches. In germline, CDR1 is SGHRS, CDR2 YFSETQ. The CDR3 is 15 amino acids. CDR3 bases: TGCGCCAGCAGCTTGGGACAGGGAACTTCCTACGAGCAGTACTTC. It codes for CASSLGQGTSYEQYF.

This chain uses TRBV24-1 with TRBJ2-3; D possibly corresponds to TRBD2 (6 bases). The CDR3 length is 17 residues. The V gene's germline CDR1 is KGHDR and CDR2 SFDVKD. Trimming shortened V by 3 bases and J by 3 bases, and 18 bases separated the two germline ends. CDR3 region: CATSDPKTSKVTDTQYF. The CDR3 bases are TGTGCCACCAGTGATCCTAAGACTAGTAAGGTGACAGATACGCAGTATTTT.

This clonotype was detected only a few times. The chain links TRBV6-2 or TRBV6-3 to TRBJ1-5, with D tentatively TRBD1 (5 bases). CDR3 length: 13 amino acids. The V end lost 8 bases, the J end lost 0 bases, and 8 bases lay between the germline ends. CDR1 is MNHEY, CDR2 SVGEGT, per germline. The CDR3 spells CASVDISNQPQHF. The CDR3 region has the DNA TGTGCCAGCGTGGACATTAGCAATCAGCCCCAGCATTTT.

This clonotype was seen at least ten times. The CDR3 spells CASSLRRGDTQYF. The CDR3 bases are TGTGCCAGCAGTTTAAGGCGCGGAGATACGCAGTATTTT. The V and J genes are TRBV12-3 or TRBV12-4 and TRBJ2-3; no clear D gene. V lost 2 bases and J 5 bases, leaving 8 bases between the germline ends. The CDR3 has 13 amino acids.

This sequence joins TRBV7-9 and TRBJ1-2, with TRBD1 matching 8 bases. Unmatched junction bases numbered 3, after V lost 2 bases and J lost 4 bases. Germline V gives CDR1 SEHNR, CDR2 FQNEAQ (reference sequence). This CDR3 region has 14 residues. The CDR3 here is CASSLSGGGYGYTF. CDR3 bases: TGTGCCAGCAGCTTATCAGGGGGCGGCTATGGCTACACCTTC.

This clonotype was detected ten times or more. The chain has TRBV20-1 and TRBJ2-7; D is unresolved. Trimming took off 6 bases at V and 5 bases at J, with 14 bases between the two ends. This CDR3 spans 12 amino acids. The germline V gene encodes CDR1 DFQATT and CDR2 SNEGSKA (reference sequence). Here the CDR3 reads CSAPGPADEQYF. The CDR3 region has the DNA TGCAGTGCCCCGGGCCCTGCCGACGAGCAGTACTTC.

CDR3 sequence: CATSSGRSLNEQFF. Here the CDR3 DNA reads TGTGCCACCAGTAGCGGGAGAAGTCTCAATGAGCAGTTCTTC. The V and J genes are TRBV24-1 and TRBJ2-1; 8 bases align to TRBD2. The trim removed 6 bases at V and 6 bases at J, leaving 6 bases unmatched. Germline-derived CDR1 and CDR2 are KGHDR and SFDVKD. The CDR3 has 14 amino acids.

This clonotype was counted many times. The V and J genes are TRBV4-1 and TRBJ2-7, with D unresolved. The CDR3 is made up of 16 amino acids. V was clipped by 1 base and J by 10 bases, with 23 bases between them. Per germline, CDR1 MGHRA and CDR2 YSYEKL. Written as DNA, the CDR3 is TGCGCCAGCAGCCAAGTCCATTTTTCGGAGTTGTCCCCTCAGTACTTC. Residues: CASSQVHFSELSPQYF.

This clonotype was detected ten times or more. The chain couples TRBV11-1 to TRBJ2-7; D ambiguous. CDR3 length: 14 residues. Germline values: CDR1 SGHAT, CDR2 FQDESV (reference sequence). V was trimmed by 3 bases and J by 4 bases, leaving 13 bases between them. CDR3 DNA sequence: TGTGCCAGCAGCTTCAGTGCTAACGGATACGAGCAGTACTTC. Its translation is CASSFSANGYEQYF.

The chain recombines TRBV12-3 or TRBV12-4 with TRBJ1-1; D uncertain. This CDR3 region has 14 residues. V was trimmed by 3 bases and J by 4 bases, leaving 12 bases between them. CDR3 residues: CASSFKAGFTEAFF. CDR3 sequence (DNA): TGTGCCAGCAGTTTTAAGGCCGGGTTCACTGAAGCTTTCTTT.

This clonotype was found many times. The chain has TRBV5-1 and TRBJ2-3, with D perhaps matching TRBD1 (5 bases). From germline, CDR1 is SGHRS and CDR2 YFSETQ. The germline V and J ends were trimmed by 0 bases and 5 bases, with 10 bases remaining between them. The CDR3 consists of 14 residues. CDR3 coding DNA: TGCGCCAGCAGCTTGGCAGGGTTGGGAGATACGCAGTATTTT. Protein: CASSLAGLGDTQYF.